These T cell receptor beta chains were read from a single sample in a study of blood T cells in healthy people across ages. TCRdb recomputed calls from the 5' RACE reads with MiXCR, one row per CDR3 protein. The data contain 750,000 to 950,000 distinct CDR3 sequences, 20% to 30% of them singletons. These records were also assigned to another study, of T cells of mothers and their children.

Sequenced: blood. The receptors come from a boy between 10 and 17 years old in good health. Both conserved end residues are part of each CDR3. D genes are given only for firm matches. Rows give clone size only sometimes, using once, few, many, or a class for an expanded clone.

d_call,j_call,clone_size,v_call,cdr3_nt,cdr3_aa
.,TRBJ2-1,.,TRBV29-1,TGCAGCGTTGAAGGCCCGGGACAAACGACTTACAATGAGCAGTTCTTC,CSVEGPGQTTYNEQFF
.,TRBJ1-2,.,TRBV5-1,TGCGCCAGCAGCTTCCCCAACACCGCGCTCTATGGCTACACCTTC,CASSFPNTALYGYTF
.,TRBJ2-2,.,TRBV7-9,TGTGCCAGCAGCTTCGACACCTACACCGGGGAGCTGTTTTTT,CASSFDTYTGELFF
TRBD1,TRBJ1-1,.,TRBV5-1,TGCGCCAGCAGCGCGTGGACAGGGAAGGCCACTGAAGCTTTCTTT,CASSAWTGKATEAFF
.,TRBJ1-4,.,TRBV7-2,TGTGCCAGCAGCTTAGGGGGGATGCCTAATGAAAAACTGTTTTTT,CASSLGGMPNEKLFF
.,TRBJ2-5,.,TRBV7-9,TGTGCCAGCAGCTTAGCAGGGGACGCAGGGGAGACCCAGTACTTC,CASSLAGDAGETQYF
TRBD2,TRBJ2-1,.,TRBV4-1,TGCGCCAGCAGCCCGGCGGGGAGGGATGAGCAGTTCTTC,CASSPAGRDEQFF
.,TRBJ1-5,few,TRBV29-1,TGCAGCGCTCCTTCTACGACAGGAAGCAATCAGCCCCAGCATTTT,CSAPSTTGSNQPQHF
TRBD1,TRBJ1-6,.,TRBV6-1,TGTGCCAGCAGTCGGGACAGGGGACGAAGCTCCTATAATTCACCCCTCCACTTT,CASSRDRGRSSYNSPLHF
.,TRBJ2-3,few,TRBV7-2,TGTGCCAGCAGCCCCATCACAGATACGCAGTATTTT,CASSPITDTQYF
.,TRBJ2-1,.,TRBV24-1,TGTGCCACCAGTGATCCTATGGTCCAGGGGTACAATGAGCAGTTCTTC,CATSDPMVQGYNEQFF
TRBD2,TRBJ2-7,.,TRBV18,TGTGCCAGCTCACCGCGGACTAGCGGGTCCTACGAGCAGTACTTC,CASSPRTSGSYEQYF
.,TRBJ1-1,.,TRBV5-1,TGCACCAGCAGCCTACAGGAAAGCCGGAACACTGAAGCTTTCTTT,CTSSLQESRNTEAFF
.,TRBJ2-7,.,TRBV3-1,TGTGCCAGCCTCGGCCTACCACGGACCACCTACGAGCAGTACTTC,CASLGLPRTTYEQYF
TRBD1,TRBJ1-4,.,TRBV5-1,TGCGCCAGCAGCGGGGACAGCGGTAATGAAAAACTGTTTTTT,CASSGDSGNEKLFF
.,TRBJ1-5,.,TRBV20-1,TGCAGTGCTATCCGGGACAAATATCAGCCCCAGCATTTT,CSAIRDKYQPQHF
TRBD2,TRBJ2-5,.,TRBV5-1,TGCGCCAGCAGAAGCGGGACTAGCCTCCCAGAGACCCAGTACTTC,CASRSGTSLPETQYF
.,TRBJ2-2,.,TRBV19,TGTGCCAGTACCCCTCGGGGACCCGGGGAGCTGTTTTTT,CASTPRGPGELFF
TRBD1,TRBJ2-7,.,TRBV27,TGTGCCAGCAGTTTCCTCGGAGGGGGACAGGGGGTCGGCGAGCAGTACTTC,CASSFLGGGQGVGEQYF
.,TRBJ2-7,.,TRBV4-1,TGCGCCAGCAGCCAAGATTTGGGAATGCAGTACTTC,CASSQDLGMQYF
.,TRBJ1-2,.,TRBV12-3/TRBV12-4,TGTGCCAGCACTCCCCCTGGACAGTTCGGCTACACCTTC,CASTPPGQFGYTF
.,TRBJ2-3,.,TRBV12-3/TRBV12-4,TGTGCCAGCACCCTAACGGGGGTTTGGGGAACGCAGTATTTT,CASTLTGVWGTQYF
.,TRBJ2-7,few,TRBV5-6,TGTGCCAGCAGCTTAGGGCAGGGACGGCTCTCCTACGAGCAGTACTTC,CASSLGQGRLSYEQYF
.,TRBJ2-1,few,TRBV10-3,TGTGCCATCAGTGAGGGGGGAGTCTACAATGAGCAGTTCTTC,CAISEGGVYNEQFF
TRBD1,TRBJ2-2,few,TRBV6-1,TGTGCCAGCATCCACAGGGGTGCCGGGGAGCTGTTTTTT,CASIHRGAGELFF
.,TRBJ2-4,.,TRBV5-1,TGCGCCAGCAGCCTATCGGACGCTGGGGCGGACATTCAGTACTTC,CASSLSDAGADIQYF
TRBD1,TRBJ2-1,.,TRBV24-1,TGTGCCACCAGTGGACAGGGGGAGGGGATGAATGAGCAGTTCTTC,CATSGQGEGMNEQFF
.,TRBJ1-5,few,TRBV7-9,TGTGCCAGCAGCTTAGACAGGGCGACTCAGCCCCAGCATTTT,CASSLDRATQPQHF